This T cell receptor beta chain was obtained from a study of neoadjuvant nivolumab and ipilimumab in lung cancer. This CDR3 comprises 14 residues. Deletions cut 1 base from V and 3 bases from J, with 7 bases between. CDR1 and CDR2 from the germline V gene are LNHDA and SQIVND (reference sequence). This clone appeared once. Generated by immunoSEQ multiplex PCR, the TCRdb table keeps only in-frame clones and is missing some. In the table there are about 18,000 clones, 80% to 90% of which are singletons. Specimen: peripheral blood, collected before neoadjuvant nivolumab, alone or with ipilimumab. The chain combines TRBV19 with TRBJ1-5, with TRBD1 as a possible D gene (5 bases). This TCR was recovered from an adult with non-small cell lung cancer. CDR3 residues: CASSIGGPNQPQHF. CDR3 nucleotides: TGTGCCAGTAGTATAGGGGGCCCCAATCAGCCCCAGCATTTT.